Below are 29 T cell receptor beta chains sequenced from a single sample in a study of post-analysis software for immune sequencing data. Regarding the study as a whole: A few TRBV segments appeared more often in patients than in controls, and TRBV5-6, TRBV5-1 and TRBV20-1 were among these.

Their antigens are not known. Included in the TCR beta cDNA libraries were unique molecular identifiers. One entry per CDR3 protein, called by TCRdb with MiXCR from the PCR reads. The sample shows approximately 440,000 distinct CDR3 sequences, roughly 45% of them seen only once. Sequenced input: blood. These receptors originate from a girl aged 5 to 17 with multiple sclerosis.

This clonotype was found a few times. This chain links TRBV5-1 with TRBJ2-2; D gene uncertain. The V gene's germline CDR1 is SGHRS and CDR2 YFSETQ. The germline V and J ends were trimmed by 5 bases and 5 bases, with 16 bases remaining between them. This CDR3 has 15 amino acids. CDR3 protein: CASSSSLRETGELFF. The CDR3 DNA follows: TGCGCCAGCAGTTCTAGTCTGCGTGAAACCGGGGAGCTGTTTTTT.

The chain has TRBV29-1 and TRBJ1-5; 9 bases agree with TRBD1. The CDR3 is 16 residues long. Per germline, CDR1 SQVTM and CDR2 ANQGSEA. V shed 7 bases and J 5 bases; nucleotides not matched to a gene: 15. The CDR3 DNA reads as TGCAGCGCCCTAGGGGGACAGGGAGCCGGTGATCAGCCCCAGCATTTT. Its translation is CSALGGQGAGDQPQHF.

The chain combines TRBV5-6 with TRBJ2-1, with 14 positions matching TRBD2. The CDR3 runs to 19 residues. V lost 4 bases and J lost 0; bases outside the gene matches: 9. The germline gives CDR1 SGHDT, CDR2 YYEEEE. The CDR3 nucleotides are TGTGCCAGCAGCCCGGGACTAGCGGGAGAGGGGAGCTCCTACAATGAGCAGTTCTTC. Translating it yields CASSPGLAGEGSSYNEQFF. Supplemented by reference TRBV5-6 and TRBJ2-1, the full variable domain reads DAGVTQSPTHLIKTRGQQVTLRCSPKSGHDTVSWYQQALGQGPQFIFQYYEEEERQRGNFPDRFSGHQFPNYSSELNVNALLLGDSALYLCASSPGLAGEGSSYNEQFFGPGTRLTVL.

This chain links TRBV20-1 with TRBJ1-5, with 9 bases lining up with TRBD1. CDR1 is DFQATT and CDR2 is SNEGSKA in the germline V gene (reference sequence). V dropped 4 bases and J dropped 7; count of bases not matched to a gene: 5. The CDR3 has 13 residues. The chain's CDR3 is CSATGQGKQPQHF. CDR3 coding DNA: TGCAGTGCTACCGGACAGGGGAAACAGCCCCAGCATTTT.

The table lists this clonotype with a few counts. The V and J genes are TRBV20-1 and TRBJ2-1; 13 bases line up with TRBD2. CDR1 is DFQATT and CDR2 is SNEGSKA in the germline V gene (reference sequence). CDR3 length equals 17 residues. V lost 3 bases, J lost 7 bases, and 12 bases stayed unmatched. The CDR3, as DNA: TGCAGTGCTAGTTCCCCGCGGACTAGCGGGAGTTCGAATGAGCAGTTCTTC. This codes for CSASSPRTSGSSNEQFF.

The genes are TRBV29-1 and TRBJ2-1; D not resolved. V was trimmed by 1 base and J by 0 bases, leaving 4 bases between them. CDR1 is SQVTM, CDR2 ANQGSEA, per germline. This CDR3 is built from 13 residues. CDR3 amino acids: CSVEVGSYNEQFF. The CDR3 bases are TGCAGCGTTGAAGTAGGCTCCTACAATGAGCAGTTCTTC.

This chain joins TRBV3-1 and TRBJ1-2; D gene uncertain. Germline CDR1 and CDR2: LGHDT and YNNKEL (reference sequence). Trimming took off 0 bases at V and 3 bases at J, with 8 bases between the two ends. The CDR3 is 14 residues long. The CDR3 is CASSQDGLYYGYTF. In DNA form, the CDR3 reads TGTGCCAGCAGCCAAGACGGTTTATACTATGGCTACACCTTC.

The chain uses TRBV12-3 or TRBV12-4 and TRBJ2-7, with D unresolved. The germline V and J ends were trimmed by 7 bases and 2 bases, with 15 bases remaining between them. This CDR3 comprises 14 residues. CDR3 in amino acids: CASTSRSRPYEQYF. The CDR3 DNA reads as TGTGCCAGCACCTCTAGATCTCGCCCCTACGAGCAGTACTTC.

The J gene is TRBJ2-7, the V gene TRBV7-9; D is perhaps TRBD2 (6 bases). Germline lookup yields CDR1 SEHNR and CDR2 FQNEAQ (reference sequence). CDR3 length equals 15 residues. V lost 6 bases to trimming and J lost 0 bases, with 15 bases between them. In DNA, the CDR3 is TGTGCCAGCAGAGGAGGGCGGCAGAGCTCCTACGAGCAGTACTTC. This codes for CASRGGRQSSYEQYF.

As to this clonotype: An end of the junction differs from the germline gene, which may be a read error. The V gene is TRBV5-6, the J gene TRBJ1-1; TRBD1 is a possible D gene (5 bases). Germline CDR1 and CDR2: SGHDT and YYEEEE. This CDR3 region has 13 residues. CDR3 sequence reads: CASSLGQFTETFF. The CDR3 DNA follows: TGTGCCAGCAGCTTGGGACAGTTTACTGAAACTTTCTTT.

The CDR3 protein is CASSSLTGREAFF. The CDR3 DNA reads as TGTGCCAGCAGTTCCTTGACAGGGCGTGAAGCTTTCTTT. The chain links TRBV12-3 or TRBV12-4 to TRBJ1-1; 7 positions match TRBD1. Trimming at V came to 4 bases and at J to 7 bases, leaving 6 bases not matched to a gene. The CDR3 loop spans 13 amino acids.

This clonotype was recorded a few times. J is TRBJ2-1 and V is TRBV4-1; 14 bases align to TRBD2. There are 20 residues in the CDR3. Germline-derived CDR1 and CDR2 are MGHRA and YSYEKL. The V and J ends lost 1 base and 2 bases, in that order; junction bases with no gene match: 10. CDR3 residues: CASSQVWRLAGGAAYNEQFF. CDR3 coding DNA: TGCGCCAGCAGCCAAGTCTGGAGACTAGCGGGAGGGGCGGCCTACAATGAGCAGTTCTTC.

There are a few counts of this clonotype. V is TRBV4-3 and J is TRBJ2-1; 7 positions agree with TRBD2. From germline, CDR1 is LGHNA and CDR2 YSLEER. V dropped 0 bases and J dropped 6; count of bases not matched to a gene: 5. The CDR3 is 15 residues long. The CDR3 protein is CASSQEGGPLNEQFF. CDR3 bases: TGCGCCAGCAGCCAAGAGGGAGGGCCTCTCAATGAGCAGTTCTTC.

The rearrangement links TRBV5-6 to TRBJ2-5, with 9 nucleotides matching TRBD1. CDR1 and CDR2 (germline): SGHDT, YYEEEE. CDR3 size: 15 residues. Losses at the gene ends were 4 bases for V and 3 bases for J; bases not matched to a gene: 7. CDR3 amino acids: CASSPSQGAEETQYF. CDR3 DNA: TGTGCCAGCAGCCCTTCACAGGGGGCAGAAGAGACCCAGTACTTC.

This sequence joins TRBV29-1 and TRBJ2-7, with a possible D match to TRBD1 (6 bases). The J call may not be correct, given that the DNA end is closer to TRBJ2-5. The CDR3 spans 12 residues. Germline CDR1 is SQVTM and CDR2 is ANQGSEA. The CDR3 protein is CSVDGGAETQYF. CDR3 nucleotides: TGCAGCGTTGATGGGGGCGCAGAGACCCAGTACTTC.

Concerning this clonotype itself: At one of its ends the junction is not consistent with the germline gene, which may arise from a read error. The chain joins TRBV20-1 to TRBJ1-2, with a possible D match to TRBD1 (5 bases). This CDR3 is built from 12 residues. Germline CDR1 DFQATT, CDR2 SNEGSKA (reference sequence). The CDR3 spells CSARQGDYGHTF. CDR3 nucleotides: TGCAGTGCTAGACAGGGAGACTATGGCCACACCTTC.

This clonotype was seen at least ten times. This sequence joins TRBV18 and TRBJ2-1; the match to TRBD2 covers 15 bases. The CDR3 runs 14 residues. In germline, CDR1 is KGHSH, CDR2 LQKENI. V was pared by 8 bases and J by 10 bases, with 6 bases of the junction left unmatched. The CDR3 bases are TGTGCCAGCAGTGGGACTAGCGGGAGGAACGAGCAGTTCTTC. This sequence encodes CASSGTSGRNEQFF.

The rearrangement links TRBV20-1 to TRBJ2-7, with 10 bases lining up with TRBD1. The CDR3 is 14 residues long. CDR1 and CDR2 (germline): DFQATT, SNEGSKA (reference sequence). The ends lost 2 bases at V and 4 bases at J; junction bases unmatched: 5. The chain's CDR3 is CSARLGQGGYEQYF. The CDR3 DNA sequence: TGCAGTGCTAGACTTGGACAGGGGGGGTACGAGCAGTACTTC.

The chain carries TRBV12-3 or TRBV12-4 and TRBJ2-4; TRBD1 matches at 10 bases. The end of the DNA aligns better with TRBJ2-7, so the J call may be wrong. The CDR3 consists of 15 residues. The DNA of the CDR3 is TGTGCCAGCAGTTTAGGGACAGGGGGAGTCTCCGAGCAGTACTTC. Its translation: CASSLGTGGVSEQYF.

The gene calls are TRBV12-3 or TRBV12-4 and TRBJ1-1, with 8 bases matching TRBD1. The CDR3 is made up of 14 amino acids. Germline trimming cut 6 bases from V and 1 base from J; bases unmatched to any gene: 4. CDR3 residues: CASRTGAGNTEAFF. CDR3 coding DNA: TGTGCCAGCAGGACAGGGGCGGGGAACACTGAAGCTTTCTTT.

V usage is TRBV29-1 and J usage is TRBJ2-5, with D perhaps TRBD2 (6 bases). The better agreement between TRBJ2-7 and the DNA end casts doubt on the J call. The length of the CDR3 is 12 residues. The V gene's germline CDR1 is SQVTM and CDR2 ANQGSEA. The CDR3 coding sequence is TGCAGCGTTCCGGGCAGGAGGGACGAGCAGTACTTC. Encoded protein: CSVPGRRDEQYF.

The V gene is TRBV10-3, the J gene TRBJ1-6; 8 nucleotides match TRBD1. With V trimmed by 6 bases and J by 7 bases, 5 bases remained unmatched. There are 14 residues in the CDR3. The germline CDR1 and CDR2 sequences are ENHRY and SYGVKD. CDR3 coding DNA: TGTGCCATCAGCAGACAGGGGCCGAATTCACCCCTCCACTTT. Protein sequence: CAISRQGPNSPLHF.

A few counts support this clonotype. The J gene is TRBJ2-1, the V gene TRBV20-1; TRBD2 agrees at 13 bases. Trimming at V came to 2 bases and at J to 0 bases, leaving 4 bases not matched to a gene. This CDR3 contains 17 residues. Germline V gene data show CDR1 as DFQATT and CDR2 as SNEGSKA (reference sequence). The CDR3 nucleotides read TGCAGTGCTAGATATAGGACTAGCGGGAGCTCCTACAATGAGCAGTTCTTC. This encodes CSARYRTSGSSYNEQFF.

The gene calls are TRBV6-2 or TRBV6-3 and TRBJ2-1, with 7 bases that match TRBD2. The CDR3 is 17 residues long. Germline CDR1 is MNHEY and CDR2 is SVGEGT. The ends lost 0 bases at V and 0 bases at J; junction bases unmatched: 5. CDR3 amino acids: CASSYSRRLASYNEQFF. CDR3 DNA sequence: TGTGCCAGCAGTTACTCAAGGAGACTAGCCTCCTACAATGAGCAGTTCTTC.

The chain employs TRBV20-1 and TRBJ2-4; D call uncertain. The J call is uncertain, as TRBJ2-7 better fits the DNA end. The germline CDR1 and CDR2 sequences are DFQATT and SNEGSKA (reference sequence). The CDR3 has 12 amino acids. CDR3 sequence reads: CSAREEIYEQYF. The CDR3 DNA reads TGCAGTGCTAGAGAAGAAATCTACGAGCAGTACTTC.

The chain joins TRBV20-1 to TRBJ2-1, with D tentatively TRBD2 (8 bases). V shed 4 bases and J shed 8 bases, with 18 bases lying between them. This CDR3 is built from 14 residues. CDR1 is DFQATT and CDR2 is SNEGSKA in the germline V gene (reference sequence). The CDR3 DNA sequence: TGCAGTGCTACCCAGATAGCGGGACAGCATGAGCAGTTCTTC. Its translation: CSATQIAGQHEQFF.

This clonotype was recorded a few times. The junction departs from germline at one end; a sequencing error may be responsible. The chain joins TRBV5-1 to TRBJ1-1; TRBD1 might be the D (6 bases). This CDR3 has 14 residues. Germline V lookup: CDR1 SGHRS, CDR2 YFSETQ. This CDR3 is CTSSLNRENTEAFF. CDR3 DNA: TGCACCAGCAGCTTGAACAGGGAGAACACTGAAGCTTTCTTT.

Written as DNA, the CDR3 is TGTGCCAGCAGTTCGCGCCGGGAGGAGACTTACTCCTACGAGCAGTACTTC. Amino acid sequence: CASSSRREETYSYEQYF. The J gene is TRBJ2-7, the V gene TRBV12-3 or TRBV12-4; TRBD2 matches at 7 bases. The junction had 12 bases not matched to a gene; V was cut back by 4 bases and J by 0 bases. The CDR3 spans 17 residues.

This clonotype was counted a few times. A junction end diverges from the germline sequence, so it may reflect a read error. The CDR3 DNA reads as TGCGCCGGCAGCTCTCGGACAGGCGAAGGTGAAAAACTGTTTTTT. Its translation: CAGSSRTGEGEKLFF. The rearrangement links TRBV4-1 to TRBJ1-4; 7 bases are a match to TRBD1. Germline values: CDR1 MGHRA, CDR2 YSYEKL. The length of the CDR3 is 15 residues.